Listed below are T cell receptor beta chains from one sample, sequenced in a study of blood T cell repertoires in COVID-19. TCRdb keeps only in-frame clones here, not all; method: immunoSEQ multiplex PCR. The sample lists 350,000 to 400,000 clones; around 87% were seen once. What was sequenced was peripheral blood. The receptors were sampled from a man between 18 and 35 years old with active or convalescent COVID-19. CDR3s include the opening cysteine and the closing phenylalanine or tryptophan. Fields, in order: V gene, D gene, clone size, CDR3 length, J gene, CDR3 protein, CDR3 DNA. A D gene is named only where the DNA matches it firmly. Clone size, where shown, is once, few, many, or a class for clones that have expanded.

TRBV7-9,TRBD1,-,15,TRBJ1-2,CASSLGTGDWDGYTF,TGTGCCAGCAGCTTAGGTACAGGGGATTGGGATGGCTACACCTTC
TRBV25-1,TRBD2,few,14,TRBJ2-1,CASNRGRSYNEQFF,TGTGCCAGCAATCGCGGGAGATCCTACAATGAGCAGTTCTTC
TRBV18,-,-,15,TRBJ1-2,CASSPNWQVDYGYTF,TGTGCCAGCTCACCAAATTGGCAGGTTGACTATGGCTACACCTTC
TRBV7-2,TRBD2,-,15,TRBJ2-4,CASSHAVAGGGIQYF,TGTGCCAGCAGCCACGCTGTGGCGGGAGGAGGCATTCAGTACTTC
TRBV18,-,-,14,TRBJ2-3,CASSPPYRADTQYF,TGTGCCAGCTCACCACCGTACCGAGCAGATACGCAGTATTTT
TRBV4-3,-,once,14,TRBJ1-2,CASSQDWGHSGYTF,TGCGCCAGCAGCCAAGATTGGGGCCACTCCGGCTACACCTTC
TRBV7-2,-,-,14,TRBJ1-1,CASSLRQGGAEAFF,TGTGCCAGCAGCTTAAGGCAGGGTGGAGCTGAAGCTTTCTTT
TRBV9,-,-,14,TRBJ2-5,CASSEGLIQETQYF,TGTGCCAGCAGCGAGGGACTGATCCAAGAGACCCAGTACTTC
TRBV11-2,TRBD2,-,16,TRBJ2-1,CASRPHGGSIYNEQFF,TGTGCCAGCAGACCTCACGGCGGGAGCATCTACAATGAGCAGTTCTTC
TRBV4-1,TRBD1,-,15,TRBJ1-1,CASSQDQGVRTEAFF,TGCGCCAGCAGCCAAGATCAGGGGGTGAGGACTGAAGCTTTCTTT
TRBV3-1/TRBV3-2,-,-,17,TRBJ2-7,CASSQALATLEAGEQYF,TGTGCCAGCAGCCAAGCCCTAGCGACCCTTGAGGCAGGCGAGCAGTACTTC
TRBV2,-,-,13,TRBJ2-7,CASRVRGSNEQYF,TGTGCCAGCAGAGTGAGGGGGAGTAACGAGCAGTACTTC
TRBV6-5,-,-,16,TRBJ2-2,CASSSDIQLYTGELFF,TGTGCCAGCAGTTCTGACATACAATTATACACCGGGGAGCTGTTTTTT
TRBV21-1,-,-,18,TRBJ1-2,CASSKERFVRGIDYGYTF,TGTGCCAGCAGCAAAGAACGATTCGTTAGGGGAATTGACTATGGCTACACCTTC
TRBV4-1,-,-,15,TRBJ1-2,CASSQEAGQNYGYTF,TGCGCCAGCAGCCAAGAGGCGGGGCAGAACTATGGCTACACCTTC
TRBV19,TRBD1,-,17,TRBJ2-2,CASSTSPGTGNTGELFF,TGTGCCAGTAGTACCTCACCCGGGACAGGCAACACCGGGGAGCTGTTTTTT
TRBV6-4,-,-,12,TRBJ2-2,CASRAKTGELFF,TGTGCCAGCAGAGCTAAGACCGGGGAGCTGTTTTTT
TRBV9,-,-,11,TRBJ1-2,CASRGQRGYTF,TGTGCCAGCAGGGGGCAGAGAGGCTACACCTTC
TRBV9,TRBD2,-,17,TRBJ2-3,CASSGLLAGGPLDTQYF,TGTGCCAGCAGCGGGCTACTAGCGGGGGGGCCTTTAGATACGCAGTATTTT
TRBV3-1/TRBV3-2,TRBD1,-,15,TRBJ2-7,CASSQRQGNAYEQYF,TGTGCCAGCAGCCAACGACAGGGGAATGCTTACGAGCAGTACTTC
TRBV6-5,-,-,14,TRBJ2-7,CASSSPRQSYEQYF,TGTGCCAGCAGTTCCCCCAGACAGTCCTACGAGCAGTACTTC
TRBV6-5,-,-,15,TRBJ1-3,CASSYGGGYGNTIYF,TGTGCCAGCAGTTACGGCGGGGGATATGGAAACACCATATATTTT
TRBV12-5,TRBD1,-,14,TRBJ1-1,CASGKGQANTEAFF,TGTGCTAGTGGTAAGGGACAGGCGAACACTGAAGCTTTCTTT
TRBV28,-,-,19,TRBJ1-5,CASSSHLETGRGGNQPQHF,TGTGCCAGCAGTTCCCACCTAGAGACAGGCCGAGGCGGCAATCAGCCCCAGCATTTT
TRBV5-5,TRBD2,few,14,TRBJ2-7,CASSVPGLAVEQYF,TGTGCCAGCAGCGTACCGGGACTAGCTGTCGAGCAGTACTTC
TRBV6-5,-,-,12,TRBJ2-3,CASRRGTDTQYF,TGTGCCAGCAGACGGGGCACAGATACGCAGTATTTT
TRBV19,-,-,13,TRBJ2-7,CASSARVGYEQYF,TGTGCCAGTAGTGCCCGGGTGGGCTACGAGCAGTACTTC